These 24 T cell receptor beta chains were sequenced from one sample in a study of OX40 agonist ivuxolimab in advanced cancers. The data were produced by immunoSEQ multiplex PCR, yet TCRdb's version contains in-frame clones alone and is incomplete. The table includes about 40,000 clones, roughly 91% detected once. The material was CD4+ or CD8+ T cells sorted from blood, obtained in a trial of the OX40 agonist ivuxolimab. Receptors were obtained from an adult with an advanced solid tumor such as melanoma, head and neck, liver or kidney cancer.

The gene calls are TRBV6-1 and TRBJ2-7; D is perhaps TRBD1 or TRBD2 (5 bases each). The CDR3 is made up of 15 amino acids. Germline V gene lookup returns CDR1 MNHNS and CDR2 SASEGT. The germline V and J ends were trimmed by 6 bases and 3 bases, with 18 bases remaining between them. The CDR3 region is CASSRSGTQNYEQYF. The CDR3 bases are TGTGCCAGCAGCCGATCCGGGACGCAGAACTACGAGCAGTACTTC.

The chain couples TRBV13 to TRBJ1-1; TRBD1 agrees at 7 bases. The V segment lost 3 bases and the J segment 5 bases; nucleotides outside the gene matches: 3. CDR3 length: 13 amino acids. Germline CDR1 reads PRHDT; CDR2 reads FYEKMQ (reference sequence). CDR3: CASSLRGPTEAFF. As DNA, the CDR3 is TGTGCCAGCAGCTTGAGGGGGCCGACTGAAGCTTTCTTT.

The chain has TRBV30 and TRBJ2-3; D is unclear. Germline-derived CDR1 and CDR2 are GTSNPN and SVGIG (reference sequence). The CDR3 is 14 amino acids. Trimming left V 3 bases short and J 2 bases short, with 12 bases between. CDR3 in amino acids: CAWREVGITDTQYF. The CDR3 DNA reads as TGTGCCTGGAGGGAAGTTGGGATCACAGATACGCAGTATTTT.

The gene calls are TRBV6-1 and TRBJ2-2; TRBD1 agrees at 8 bases. The germline V gene has CDR1 MNHNS and CDR2 SASEGT. The ends lost 6 bases at V and 5 bases at J; junction bases unmatched: 8. The CDR3 is made up of 15 amino acids. The CDR3: CASSPGQASTGELFF. The CDR3, as DNA: TGTGCCAGCAGCCCGGGACAGGCCTCGACCGGGGAGCTGTTTTTT.

The table lists this clone with a count of one. J is TRBJ2-7 and V is TRBV21-1; the table calls TRBD1, which could not be checked here. TRBV21-1 is assigned pseudogene status. The CDR3 length is 13 residues. As DNA, the CDR3 is TGTGCCTTATTGACAGGGCTCTCCTACGAGCAGTACTTC. Its protein product is CALLTGLSYEQYF.

V is TRBV28 and J is TRBJ1-5; D uncertain. The CDR3 loop spans 13 amino acids. Germline CDR1 MDHEN, CDR2 SYDVKM. V was cut by 7 bases and J by 3 bases, with 10 bases left in between. This chain's CDR3 is CASNPGPNQPQHF. In DNA form, the CDR3 reads TGTGCCAGCAATCCGGGTCCCAATCAGCCCCAGCATTTT.

The chain recombines TRBV27 with TRBJ2-7; perhaps TRBD1 as D (5 bases). The germline V gene encodes CDR1 MNHEY and CDR2 SMNVEV (reference sequence). CDR3 length: 14 residues. The V gene lost 4 bases and the J gene lost 1 base, with 11 bases spanning the gap. The CDR3 here is CASSWGVGSYEQYF. As DNA, the CDR3 is TGTGCCAGCAGTTGGGGCGTGGGGTCCTACGAGCAGTACTTC.

The rearrangement links TRBV7-2 to TRBJ2-7; D perhaps matches TRBD1 (6 bases). The V gene's germline CDR1 is SGHTA and CDR2 FQGNSA. The V gene lost 4 bases and the J gene lost 0 bases, with 7 bases spanning the gap. The CDR3 consists of 13 residues. In DNA form, the CDR3 reads TGTGCCAGCAGCTGGACAGACTCCTACGAGCAGTACTTC. Protein sequence: CASSWTDSYEQYF.

The V gene is TRBV30, the J gene TRBJ2-7; no clear D. Trimming removed 0 bases from V and 2 bases from J, with 17 bases in between. Germline CDR1 reads GTSNPN; CDR2 reads SVGIG (reference sequence). The CDR3 has 16 residues. CDR3 bases: TGTGCCTGGAGTGTAAGACGGCTCGGGCGTCCCTACGAGCAGTACTTC. As protein: CAWSVRRLGRPYEQYF. Variable domain in full (rest from reference TRBV30 and TRBJ2-7): SQTIHQWPATLVQPVGSPLSLECTVEGTSNPNLYWYRQAAGRGLQLLFYSVGIGQISSEVPQNLSASRPQDRQFILSSKKLLLSDSGFYLCAWSVRRLGRPYEQYFGPGTRLTVT.

The J gene is TRBJ1-2, the V gene TRBV27, with 7 bases matching TRBD1. The CDR3 spans 13 residues. The ends lost 6 bases at V and 6 bases at J; junction bases unmatched: 7. Germline V gives CDR1 MNHEY, CDR2 SMNVEV (reference sequence). The CDR3 region is CASSMTGTHGYTF. The CDR3 DNA reads as TGTGCCAGCAGCATGACAGGGACCCATGGCTACACCTTC.

The gene calls are TRBV29-1 and TRBJ1-1; 9 bases agree with TRBD1. The trim removed 8 bases at V and 1 base at J, leaving 5 bases unmatched. The CDR3 is made up of 13 amino acids. The germline V gene has CDR1 SQVTM and CDR2 ANQGSEA. CDR3 region: CSSRTGANTEAFF. Here the CDR3 DNA reads TGCAGCTCCCGGACAGGGGCGAACACTGAAGCTTTCTTT.

This sequence joins TRBV6-5 and TRBJ1-2, with no clear D. Trimming stripped 2 bases from V and 5 bases from J, with 18 bases between. Germline CDR1 and CDR2: MNHEY and SVGAGI. The CDR3 sequence is 16 residues long. The CDR3 region is CASSYHSYKDLYGYTF. In DNA, the CDR3 is TGTGCCAGCAGTTACCATTCGTATAAGGATTTGTATGGCTACACCTTC.

This chain connects TRBV7-9 to TRBJ1-5, with D tentatively TRBD1 (6 bases). CDR1 and CDR2 (germline): SEHNR, FQNEAQ (reference sequence). This CDR3 comprises 17 residues. V shed 5 bases and J shed 4 bases, with 21 bases lying between them. CDR3 region: CASSLGGGEAPNQPQHF. CDR3 DNA sequence: TGTGCCAGCAGCCTGGGGGGCGGCGAAGCACCAAATCAGCCCCAGCATTTT.

The chain combines TRBV27 with TRBJ1-1; no firm D call. This CDR3 is built from 13 residues. Germline loops: CDR1 MNHEY, CDR2 SMNVEV (reference sequence). Trimming left V 3 bases short and J 1 base short, with 6 bases between. This CDR3 is CASSFGSNTEAFF. In DNA form, the CDR3 reads TGTGCCAGCAGTTTCGGGTCGAACACTGAAGCTTTCTTT.

The chain has TRBV5-4 and TRBJ2-1; D remains ambiguous. CDR3 length: 12 amino acids. Trimming removed 4 bases at V and 8 bases at J, with 10 bases between. Germline V gives CDR1 SGHNT, CDR2 YYREEE (reference sequence). The CDR3 loop is CASSQVSDEQFF. DNA for the CDR3: TGTGCCAGCAGCCAAGTGAGCGATGAGCAGTTCTTC.

The chain employs TRBV7-8 and TRBJ1-1; D is unclear. CDR1 is SGHVS, CDR2 FQNEAQ, per germline. The germline V and J ends were trimmed by 0 bases and 5 bases, with 25 bases remaining between them. This CDR3 comprises 19 residues. For the CDR3, the DNA is TGTGCCAGCAGCTTAGCCCTCCTAGGGATCTTGGCGGATGGAACTGAAGCTTTCTTT. Its protein product is CASSLALLGILADGTEAFF. Full variable domain (outside the CDR3, taken from reference TRBV7-8 and TRBJ1-1): GAGVSQSPRYKVAKRGQDVALRCDPISGHVSLFWYQQALGQGPEFLTYFQNEAQLDKSGLPSDRFFAERPEGSVSTLKIQRTQQEDSAVYLCASSLALLGILADGTEAFFGQGTRLTVV.

This sequence joins TRBV6-4 and TRBJ1-6; 9 bases fit TRBD1. Unmatched junction bases numbered 4, after V lost 6 bases and J lost 4 bases. The CDR3 is 15 amino acids. Per germline, CDR1 MRHNA and CDR2 SNTAGT. The CDR3 bases are TGTGCCAGCAGCCTCGGGACAGGGTATAATTCACCCCTCCACTTT. Amino acids: CASSLGTGYNSPLHF.

The table lists this clone with a count of one. The chain is built from TRBV6-1 and TRBJ1-1; 7 positions match TRBD1. Per the germline V gene, CDR1 is MNHNS and CDR2 is SASEGT. This CDR3 is built from 10 residues. V was pared by 10 bases and J by 5 bases, with 1 base of the junction left unmatched. The CDR3 here is CATQGTEAFF. The DNA for the CDR3 is TGTGCCACACAGGGGACTGAAGCTTTCTTT.

The V call is TRBV28, the J call TRBJ1-2, with D maybe TRBD1 (5 bases). The V end lost 7 bases, the J end lost 4 bases, and 16 bases lay between the germline ends. The CDR3 spans 14 residues. Per the germline V gene, CDR1 is MDHEN and CDR2 is SYDVKM. CDR3 in amino acids: CASTPLGASYGYTF. The CDR3 bases are TGTGCCAGCACCCCCCTCGGGGCCAGCTATGGCTACACCTTC.

A remark on this clone: Since a much larger clone is just one base distant, this may be a read error. This chain joins TRBV6-5 and TRBJ1-6, with 7 bases aligning to TRBD1. The J segment lost 4 bases and the V segment lost 4 bases, leaving 1 base of the junction unmatched. Per the germline V gene, CDR1 is MNHEY and CDR2 is SVGAGI. This CDR3 spans 14 amino acids. DNA of the CDR3: TGTGCCAGCAGTTGGGACAGTTATAATTCACCCCTCCACTTT. The encoded protein is CASSWDSYNSPLHF.

This clone has only one observation. V is TRBV11-3 and J is TRBJ2-2; 13 nucleotides line up with TRBD2. CDR1 is SGHNT, CDR2 YENEEA, per germline. This CDR3 is 18 amino acids long. After removal of 3 bases from V and 6 bases from J, the junction contained 10 bases not matched to a gene. This CDR3 reads CASSFGLAGAPRAGELFF. The CDR3 DNA sequence: TGTGCCAGCAGCTTCGGACTAGCGGGGGCCCCTAGGGCCGGGGAGCTGTTTTTT.

The J gene is TRBJ1-1, the V gene TRBV30; no firm D call. Germline CDR1 and CDR2: GTSNPN and SVGIG (reference sequence). Trimming removed 3 bases from V and 1 base from J, with 12 bases in between. This CDR3 spans 14 amino acids. The CDR3 here is CAWRTRFRNTEAFF. The DNA of the CDR3 is TGTGCCTGGAGAACCCGGTTTCGGAACACTGAAGCTTTCTTT.

The chain is built from TRBV6-6 and TRBJ1-5; the D gene is possibly TRBD1 (6 bases). V shed 1 base and J shed 0 bases, with 10 bases lying between them. Germline lookup yields CDR1 MNHNY and CDR2 SVGAGI (reference sequence). This CDR3 comprises 16 residues. The CDR3 nucleotides read TGTGCCAGCAGTTACTGGAACAGGGATAGCAATCAGCCCCAGCATTTT. Protein sequence: CASSYWNRDSNQPQHF.

This clone was recorded a few times. The junction departs from germline at one end; a sequencing error may be responsible. Other DNA sequences in this sample translate to the same CDR3. This chain connects TRBV4-1 to TRBJ2-1; TRBD2 aligns across 11 bases. The CDR3 sequence is 15 residues long. Germline V gene data show CDR1 as MGHRA and CDR2 as YSYEKL. The DNA of the CDR3 is TGTGCCAGCAGCCAAGATGGGACTAGCGGCAATGAGCAGTTCTTC. Translating gives CASSQDGTSGNEQFF.